This entry lists 8 T cell receptor beta chains sequenced from one sample in a study of PD-1 blockade in classical Hodgkin lymphoma (dated by TCRdb to the early 2020s). The sample's time point label is to be understood as: cycle 2 day 1 (C2D1) of nivolumab. Relapse after autologous stem cell transplantation had occurred in all trial patients, and cohorts A, B and C were distinguished by prior brentuximab vedotin exposure. The library came from the immunoSEQ multiplex PCR assay. Sourced from immuneACCESS, this table was stored by TCRdb with only in-frame sequences that have V and J called. A share of the clones is absent; for the studies checked, an unresolved V gene accounts for under half, and the remainder has no known explanation. In all, the sample holds approximately 150,000 clones, and around 73% of those were seen once. The top ten clones comprise 9.2% of the sample. Sequenced here: peripheral blood mononuclear cells (PBMCs), sampled before the second cycle of nivolumab. The receptors were gathered from a human donor with classical Hodgkin lymphoma.

The rearrangement links TRBV27 to TRBJ1-4; D might be TRBD1 (5 bases). V was clipped by 6 bases and J by 8 bases, with 22 bases between them. This CDR3 has 16 amino acids. Per germline, CDR1 MNHEY and CDR2 SMNVEV (reference sequence). CDR3 DNA: TGTGCCAGCAGGGACGCAGGGTACTCGCCGGAGGAAAAACTGTTTTTT. Translation gives CASRDAGYSPEEKLFF.

CDR3 sequence reads: CASSVAGRGQGGEQFF. In DNA, the CDR3 is TGTGCCAGCAGCGTAGCTGGCAGGGGGCAGGGTGGTGAGCAGTTCTTC. The V call is TRBV9, the J call TRBJ2-1; 8 nucleotides align to TRBD1. The trim removed 0 bases at V and 9 bases at J, leaving 11 bases unmatched. CDR1 is SGDLS, CDR2 YYNGEE, per germline. The CDR3 consists of 16 residues.

This sequence joins TRBV30 and TRBJ2-3; D might be TRBD2 (6 bases). The length of the CDR3 is 12 residues. The V end was cut by 2 bases, the J end by 6 bases, with 9 bases between. Germline CDR1 is GTSNPN and CDR2 is SVGIG (reference sequence). CDR3 residues: CAWSPAGDTQYF. The DNA of the CDR3 is TGTGCCTGGAGTCCCGCGGGGGATACGCAGTATTTT. The full variable domain, in which reference TRBV30 and TRBJ2-3 provide the parts outside the CDR3, is SQTIHQWPATLVQPVGSPLSLECTVEGTSNPNLYWYRQAAGRGLQLLFYSVGIGQISSEVPQNLSASRPQDRQFILSSKKLLLSDSGFYLCAWSPAGDTQYFGPGTRLTVL.

The sample holds a few counts of this clone. The V and J genes are TRBV2 and TRBJ2-5, with a tentative D call TRBD2 (5 bases). The CDR3 sequence is 13 residues long. The germline CDR1 and CDR2 sequences are SNHLY and FYNNEI. Deletions cut 1 base from V and 5 bases from J, with 8 bases between. The CDR3 nucleotides read TGTGCCAGCAGTGAAGGTCCGGGGGAGACCCAGTACTTC. It is translated as CASSEGPGETQYF. The whole variable domain, remainder taken from reference TRBV2 and TRBJ2-5, is EPEVTQTPSHQVTQMGQEVILRCVPISNHLYFYWYRQILGQKVEFLVSFYNNEISEKSEIFDDQFSVERPDGSNFTLKIRSTKLEDSAMYFCASSEGPGETQYFGPGTRLLVL.

The V gene is TRBV28, the J gene TRBJ2-5; D remains unclear. The germline V and J ends were trimmed by 6 bases and 5 bases, with 16 bases remaining between them. Germline CDR1 and CDR2: MDHEN and SYDVKM. The CDR3 is 14 residues long. CDR3 nucleotides: TGTGCCAGCAGAAACTCTCCTCCAGCGGAGACCCAGTACTTC. This sequence encodes CASRNSPPAETQYF.

CDR3 protein: CAITPTALTEAFF. DNA for the CDR3: TGTGCCATCACCCCGACAGCACTCACTGAAGCTTTCTTT. V is TRBV10-3 and J is TRBJ1-1; tentative D call: TRBD1 (5 bases). Germline values: CDR1 ENHRY, CDR2 SYGVKD. Trimming pared 7 bases from V and 4 bases from J, leaving 13 bases between. The CDR3 sequence is 13 residues long.

The chain is built from TRBV28 and TRBJ2-7; D gene unclear. This CDR3 spans 12 amino acids. Trimming stripped 5 bases from V and 1 base from J, with 6 bases between. CDR1 MDHEN and CDR2 SYDVKM come from the germline V gene. The CDR3 protein is CASSLLSYEQYF. DNA for the CDR3: TGTGCCAGCAGTCTGCTATCCTACGAGCAGTACTTC.

The chain has TRBV6-6 and TRBJ1-2, with TRBD1 as a possible D gene (5 bases). CDR3 length equals 12 residues. The germline gives CDR1 MNHNY, CDR2 SVGAGI (reference sequence). V gave up 7 bases and J gave up 1 base, with 7 bases separating them. The CDR3 spells CASTGLNYGYTF. As DNA, the CDR3 is TGTGCCAGCACAGGGCTTAACTATGGCTACACCTTC.